This T cell receptor (beta chain) was found in a study of OX40 agonist ivuxolimab in advanced cancers. In the study overall: Participants, 82.7% male, averaged approximately 56 years of age, ranging from roughly 20 to 79. The eligibility criteria allowed prior anti-PD-1, anti-PD-L1 or anti-CTLA-4 therapy, and roughly 39% had some. Study outcomes and limitations: Certain nonresponders additionally had low normalized T-cell clonal expansion.

Sequencing used immunoSEQ multiplex PCR; TCRdb keeps in-frame clones, though not all of them. The table shows tens of thousands of clones, with roughly 80% occurring only once. Autoimmune disease history or systemic immunosuppression led to patients being barred. About this clone: Its antigen is as yet unknown.

CDR3 length: 17 amino acids. The germline V gene encodes CDR1 LGHNT and CDR2 FRNRAP. The V and J ends lost 1 base and 6 bases respectively, with 21 bases between them. The V gene is TRBV12-5, the J gene TRBJ1-1; D is perhaps TRBD1 (6 bases). This receptor was identified in an adult with an advanced solid tumor such as melanoma, head and neck, liver or kidney cancer. This material consisted of CD4+ or CD8+ T cells sorted from blood, taken in a trial of the OX40 agonist ivuxolimab. CDR3: CASGLDPGAGVVPEAFF. The CDR3 DNA reads TGTGCTAGTGGTTTGGACCCCGGTGCAGGGGTCGTCCCTGAAGCTTTCTTT. Full variable domain (rest looked up from reference TRBV12-5 and TRBJ1-1): DARVTQTPRHKVTEMGQEVTMRCQPILGHNTVFWYRQTMMQGLELLAYFRNRAPLDDSGMPKDRFSAEMPDATLATLKIQPSEPRDSAVYFCASGLDPGAGVVPEAFFGQGTRLTVV.